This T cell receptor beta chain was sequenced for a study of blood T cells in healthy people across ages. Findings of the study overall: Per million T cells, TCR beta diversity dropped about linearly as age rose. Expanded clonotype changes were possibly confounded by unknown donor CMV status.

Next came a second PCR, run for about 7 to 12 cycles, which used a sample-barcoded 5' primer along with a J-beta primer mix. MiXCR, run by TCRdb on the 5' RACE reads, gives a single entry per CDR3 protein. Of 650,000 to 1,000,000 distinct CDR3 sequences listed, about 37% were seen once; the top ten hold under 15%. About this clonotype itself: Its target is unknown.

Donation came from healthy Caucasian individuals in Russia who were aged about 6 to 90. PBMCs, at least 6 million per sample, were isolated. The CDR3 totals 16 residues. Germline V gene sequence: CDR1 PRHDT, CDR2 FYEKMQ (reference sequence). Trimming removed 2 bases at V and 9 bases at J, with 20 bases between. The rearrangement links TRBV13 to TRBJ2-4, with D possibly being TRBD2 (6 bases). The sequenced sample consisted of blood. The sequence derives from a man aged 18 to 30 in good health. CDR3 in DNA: TGTGCCAGCAGCTTAAGACTAGTGGGCAGAGAGTCCATTCAGTACTTC. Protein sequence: CASSLRLVGRESIQYF.